The T cell receptor (beta chain) described here comes from a study of shared clonotypes between healthy human individuals. Profiling relied on immunoSEQ multiplex PCR, and the TCRdb table lists in-frame clones only, not all of them. The sample has some 2,100,000 clones, under 97% seen once. From germline, CDR1 is MNHEY and CDR2 SVGAGI. Trimming removed 4 bases at V and 9 bases at J, with 13 bases between. The CDR3 has 14 residues. Sequencing was carried out using naive CD4+ T cells sorted from blood. Subset: CD45RA+ positively selected. The chain has TRBV6-5 and TRBJ1-6, with D possibly being TRBD1 (5 bases). This receptor was taken from a man between 18 and 35 years old in good health. Here the CDR3 reads CASSFFQRGSPLHF. DNA for the CDR3: TGTGCCAGCAGTTTTTTTCAGAGGGGTTCACCCCTCCACTTT.